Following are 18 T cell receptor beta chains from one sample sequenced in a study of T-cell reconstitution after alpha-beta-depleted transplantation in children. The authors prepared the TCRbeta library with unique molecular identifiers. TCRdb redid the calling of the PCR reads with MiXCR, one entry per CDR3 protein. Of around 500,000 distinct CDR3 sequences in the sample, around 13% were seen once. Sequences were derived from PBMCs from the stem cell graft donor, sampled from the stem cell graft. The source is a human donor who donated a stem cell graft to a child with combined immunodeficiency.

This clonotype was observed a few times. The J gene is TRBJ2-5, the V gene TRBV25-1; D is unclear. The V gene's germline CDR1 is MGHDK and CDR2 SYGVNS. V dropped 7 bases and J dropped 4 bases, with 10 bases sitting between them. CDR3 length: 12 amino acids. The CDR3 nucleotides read TGTGCCAGCAATGGGAACGGAGAGACCCAGTACTTC. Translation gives CASNGNGETQYF.

The CDR3 coding sequence is TGTGCCAGCAGCCCAGGACTAGCGCAGCTCAATGAGCAGTTCTTC. Translation gives CASSPGLAQLNEQFF. The chain links TRBV11-2 to TRBJ2-1; 9 nucleotides align to TRBD2. This CDR3 is built from 15 residues. The germline V gene has CDR1 SGHAT and CDR2 FQNNGV. With 5 bases clipped from V and 6 bases from J, the junction kept 8 bases outside the gene matches.

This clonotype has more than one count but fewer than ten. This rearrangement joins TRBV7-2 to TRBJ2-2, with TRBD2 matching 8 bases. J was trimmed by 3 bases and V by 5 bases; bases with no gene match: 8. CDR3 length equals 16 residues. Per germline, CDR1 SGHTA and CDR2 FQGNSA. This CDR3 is CASSPRAGAYTGELFF. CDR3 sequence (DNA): TGTGCCAGCAGCCCAAGAGCGGGGGCCTACACCGGGGAGCTGTTTTTT.

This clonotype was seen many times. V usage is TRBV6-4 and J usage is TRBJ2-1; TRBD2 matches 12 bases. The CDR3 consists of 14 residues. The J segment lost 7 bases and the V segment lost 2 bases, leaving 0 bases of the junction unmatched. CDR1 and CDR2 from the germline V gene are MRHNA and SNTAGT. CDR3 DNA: TGTGCCAGCAGTGACGGGACTAGCGGGAATGAGCAGTTCTTC. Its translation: CASSDGTSGNEQFF.

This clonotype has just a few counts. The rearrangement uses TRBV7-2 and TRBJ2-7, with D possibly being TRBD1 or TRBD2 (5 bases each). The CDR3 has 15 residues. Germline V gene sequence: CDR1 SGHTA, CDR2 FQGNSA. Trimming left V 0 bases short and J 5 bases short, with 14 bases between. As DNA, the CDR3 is TGTGCCAGCAGCTTAGCACCGGGACGCGTAAACGAGCAGTACTTC. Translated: CASSLAPGRVNEQYF.

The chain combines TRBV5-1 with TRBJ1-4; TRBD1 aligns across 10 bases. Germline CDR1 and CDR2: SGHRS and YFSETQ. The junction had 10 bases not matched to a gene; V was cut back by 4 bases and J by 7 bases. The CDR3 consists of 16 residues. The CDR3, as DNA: TGCGCCAGCAGCCCCAACTCCGGGACAGGGGTTGAAAAACTGTTTTTT. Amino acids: CASSPNSGTGVEKLFF.

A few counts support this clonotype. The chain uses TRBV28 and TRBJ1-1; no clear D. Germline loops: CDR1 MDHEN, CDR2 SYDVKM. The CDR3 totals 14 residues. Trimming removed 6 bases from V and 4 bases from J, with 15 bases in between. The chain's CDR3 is CASRPNGIVTEAFF. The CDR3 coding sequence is TGTGCCAGCAGACCCAATGGCATCGTCACTGAAGCTTTCTTT.

CDR3 sequence (DNA): TGTGCCAGCAGGCAGAGCCTGGGTGAAAAACTGTTTTTT. The encoded protein is CASRQSLGEKLFF. V gene TRBV7-6 combines with J gene TRBJ1-4; D call uncertain. Germline V CDR1 and CDR2: SGHVS, FNYEAQ. V was cut by 6 bases and J by 7 bases, with 12 bases left in between. The CDR3 length is 13 residues.

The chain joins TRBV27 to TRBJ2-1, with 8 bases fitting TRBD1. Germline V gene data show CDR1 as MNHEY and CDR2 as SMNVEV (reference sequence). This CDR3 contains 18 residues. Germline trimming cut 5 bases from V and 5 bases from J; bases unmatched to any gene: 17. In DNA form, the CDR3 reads TGTGCCAGCAGTCCGGGGACAGGCCCGACGGGCCCCAACAATGAGCAGTTCTTC. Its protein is CASSPGTGPTGPNNEQFF.

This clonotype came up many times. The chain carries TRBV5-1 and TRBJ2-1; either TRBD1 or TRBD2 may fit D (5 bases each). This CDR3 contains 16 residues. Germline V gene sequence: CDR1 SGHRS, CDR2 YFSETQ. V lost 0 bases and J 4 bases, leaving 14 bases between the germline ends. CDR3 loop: CASSLAGTVNYNEQFF. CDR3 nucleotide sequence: TGCGCCAGCAGCTTGGCGGGGACGGTGAATTACAATGAGCAGTTCTTC.

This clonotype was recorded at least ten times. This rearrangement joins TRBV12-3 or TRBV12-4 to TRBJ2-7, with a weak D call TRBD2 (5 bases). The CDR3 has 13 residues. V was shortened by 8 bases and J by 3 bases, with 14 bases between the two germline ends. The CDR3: CASQTRGIYEQYF. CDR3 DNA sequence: TGTGCCAGCCAAACCCGGGGAATCTACGAGCAGTACTTC.

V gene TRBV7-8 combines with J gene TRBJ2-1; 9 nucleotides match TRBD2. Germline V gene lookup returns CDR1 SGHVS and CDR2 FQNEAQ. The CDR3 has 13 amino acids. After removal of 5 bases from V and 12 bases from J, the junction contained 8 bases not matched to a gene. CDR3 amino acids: CASSLALAGSQFF. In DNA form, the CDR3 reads TGTGCCAGCAGCCTCGCACTAGCGGGCTCGCAGTTCTTC. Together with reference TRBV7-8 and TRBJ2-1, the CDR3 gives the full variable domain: GAGVSQSPRYKVAKRGQDVALRCDPISGHVSLFWYQQALGQGPEFLTYFQNEAQLDKSGLPSDRFFAERPEGSVSTLKIQRTQQEDSAVYLCASSLALAGSQFFGPGTRLTVL.

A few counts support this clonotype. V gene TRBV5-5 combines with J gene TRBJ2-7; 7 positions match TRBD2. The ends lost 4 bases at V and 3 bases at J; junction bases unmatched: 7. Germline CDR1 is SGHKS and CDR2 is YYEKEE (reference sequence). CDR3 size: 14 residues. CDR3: CASSLPGGDYEQYF. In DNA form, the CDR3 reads TGTGCCAGCAGCCTCCCTGGGGGGGACTACGAGCAGTACTTC.

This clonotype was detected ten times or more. In nucleotides, the CDR3 is TGTGCCAGCACCGAAGAGCGACAGGTTTTTTACTTC. Amino acid sequence: CASTEERQVFYF. This chain connects TRBV12-3 or TRBV12-4 to TRBJ2-7; tentatively, D is TRBD1 (6 bases). There are 12 residues in the CDR3. The V and J ends lost 7 bases and 13 bases respectively, with 20 bases between them.

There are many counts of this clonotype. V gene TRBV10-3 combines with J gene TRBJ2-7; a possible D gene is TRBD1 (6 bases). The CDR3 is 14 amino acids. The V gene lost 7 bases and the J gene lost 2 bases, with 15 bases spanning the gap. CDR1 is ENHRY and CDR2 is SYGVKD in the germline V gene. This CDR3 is CAIMQTGTPYEQYF. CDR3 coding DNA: TGTGCCATCATGCAAACCGGGACACCCTACGAGCAGTACTTC.

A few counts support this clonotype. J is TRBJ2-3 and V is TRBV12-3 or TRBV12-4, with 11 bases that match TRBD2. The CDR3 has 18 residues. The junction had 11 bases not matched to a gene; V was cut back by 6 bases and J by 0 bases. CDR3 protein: CASRPLAGGPTSTDTQYF. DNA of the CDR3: TGTGCCAGCAGACCCCTAGCGGGAGGCCCGACTAGCACAGATACGCAGTATTTT.

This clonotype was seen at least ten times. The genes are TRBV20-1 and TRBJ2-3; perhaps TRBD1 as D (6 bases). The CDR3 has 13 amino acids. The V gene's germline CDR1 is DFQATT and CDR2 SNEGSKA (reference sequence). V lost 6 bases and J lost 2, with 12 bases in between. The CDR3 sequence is CSAGGTATDTQYF. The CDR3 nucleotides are TGCAGTGCAGGGGGTACAGCCACAGATACGCAGTATTTT.

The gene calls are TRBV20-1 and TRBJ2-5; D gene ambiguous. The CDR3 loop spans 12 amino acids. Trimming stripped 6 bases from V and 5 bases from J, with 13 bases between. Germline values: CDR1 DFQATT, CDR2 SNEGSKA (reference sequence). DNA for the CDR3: TGCAGTGCCCGTTCGAGAGTGGAGACCCAGTACTTC. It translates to CSARSRVETQYF.